This record concerns one TCR beta chain sequence. The sample is drawn from a study of cytomegalovirus exposure and HLA in healthy donors. As for the study in general: An earlier analysis found some 100 million unique TCR beta sequences from roughly 170 million T cells.

CDR3 size: 12 residues. Germline V CDR1 and CDR2: MNHNY, SVGAGI (reference sequence). Between the trimmed V and J ends, which lost 6 bases and 6 bases, there was a span of 10 bases. With 60 Vbeta and 13 Jbeta primers, the PCR was carried out. Per the authors' pipeline: In a later analysis, around 10 million of approximately 80 million unique beta chains occurred in at least two donors. Assay: immunoSEQ multiplex PCR; the TCRdb copy retains only in-frame clones and omits some. That table furnishes V, J and clone size, whereas the DNA furnished D and trimming. The sample yields 130,000 or so clones, just over 65% seen once.

The chain employs TRBV6-6 and TRBJ2-3; weak D call: TRBD1 (7 bases). This receptor was obtained from a woman aged 60 to 75 in good health and CMV-seronegative. Sequenced: PBMCs. CDR3: CASRSGGDTQYF. The CDR3 region has the DNA TGTGCCAGCAGGTCAGGGGGGGATACGCAGTATTTT.